The 21 T cell receptor beta chains given below trace back to one sample, sequenced in a study of T-cell memory formation after mild COVID-19. TCRdb recomputed calls from the 5' RACE reads with MiXCR, one row per CDR3 protein. Among about 310,000 distinct CDR3 sequences listed, approximately 15% were seen once. Material: PBMCs or a T cell subset sorted from them (not recorded which). The source of these receptors is a man aged 18 to 29 who had mild COVID-19 (a few samples of this study predate the infection). Cell type and time point are not known.

The CDR3 sequence: CASSYKGETQYF. As DNA, the CDR3 is TGTGCCAGCAGCTATAAAGGGGAGACCCAGTACTTC. This chain uses TRBV7-8 with TRBJ2-5; no clear D. V lost 4 bases and J 5 bases, leaving 8 bases between the germline ends. Per germline, CDR1 SGHVS and CDR2 FQNEAQ. This CDR3 region has 12 residues.

This clonotype was counted between two and nine times. V gene TRBV5-1 combines with J gene TRBJ2-2, with D uncertain. V was cut by 5 bases and J by 1 base, with 12 bases left in between. Germline V gene lookup returns CDR1 SGHRS and CDR2 YFSETQ. There are 15 residues in the CDR3. In DNA form, the CDR3 reads TGCGCCAGCAGTACCCCGTCTCTGAACACCGGGGAGCTGTTTTTT. This gives the protein CASSTPSLNTGELFF.

Ten or more counts support this clonotype. CDR3 in DNA: TGCGCCAGCCTAGGGACAGGGAGCAAGGGCACTGAAGCTTTCTTT. It encodes CASLGTGSKGTEAFF. The rearrangement uses TRBV5-1 and TRBJ1-1, with TRBD1 matching 9 bases. With V trimmed by 7 bases and J by 4 bases, 11 bases remained unmatched. Germline-derived CDR1 and CDR2 are SGHRS and YFSETQ. This CDR3 is built from 15 residues.

The rearrangement joins TRBV4-3 to TRBJ1-6; D perhaps matches TRBD1 (6 bases). V lost 5 bases and J lost 10, with 21 bases in between. The CDR3 loop spans 16 amino acids. Germline V gene data show CDR1 as LGHNA and CDR2 as YSLEER. In nucleotides, the CDR3 is TGCGCCAGCAGCAAACGGACGGGGGCCAGGGAATCACCCCTCCACTTT. This translates into CASSKRTGARESPLHF.

J is TRBJ2-5 and V is TRBV5-1, with 7 bases fitting TRBD2. V lost 2 bases to trimming and J lost 1 base; unmatched junction nucleotides: 5. This CDR3 has 15 residues. Germline V gene lookup returns CDR1 SGHRS and CDR2 YFSETQ. Here the CDR3 reads CASSFDPGGQETQYF. CDR3 in DNA: TGCGCCAGCAGCTTCGACCCGGGGGGCCAAGAGACCCAGTACTTC.

This chain connects TRBV9 to TRBJ2-2, with 8 bases identical to TRBD1. This CDR3 spans 14 amino acids. J was trimmed by 2 bases and V by 5 bases; bases with no gene match: 2. CDR1 is SGDLS, CDR2 YYNGEE, per germline. The CDR3 loop reads CASRTGVNTGELFF. The CDR3 DNA reads as TGTGCCAGCAGGACAGGGGTTAACACCGGGGAGCTGTTTTTT.

In its sample, this clonotype was seen a few times. The genes are TRBV12-3 or TRBV12-4 and TRBJ2-3; D is perhaps TRBD2 (5 bases). The CDR3 runs to 14 residues. The ends were cut back, 3 bases at V and 4 bases at J, with 11 bases in the middle. CDR3 bases: TGTGCCAGCAGTTTCGGGGAAAGCGCAGATACGCAGTATTTT. Translated: CASSFGESADTQYF.

This rearrangement joins TRBV12-3 or TRBV12-4 to TRBJ1-2; D not resolved. The ends were cut back, 3 bases at V and 4 bases at J, with 6 bases in the middle. The CDR3 contains 12 residues. The CDR3 DNA follows: TGTGCCAGCAGTTTCTATCTCTATGGCTACACCTTC. Residues: CASSFYLYGYTF.

V is TRBV6-5 and J is TRBJ1-3; TRBD1 is a possible D gene (6 bases). V shed 2 bases and J shed 4 bases, with 18 bases lying between them. This CDR3 spans 17 amino acids. Germline CDR1 reads MNHEY; CDR2 reads SVGAGI. CDR3 sequence: CASSYARQALGGNTIYF. CDR3 nucleotide sequence: TGTGCCAGCAGTTACGCCCGACAGGCCCTCGGGGGAAACACCATATATTTT.

J is TRBJ2-3 and V is TRBV12-3 or TRBV12-4, with D possibly matching TRBD1 (5 bases). CDR3 size: 12 residues. V was shortened by 7 bases and J by 3 bases, with 8 bases between the two germline ends. In DNA, the CDR3 is TGTGCCAGCAACGCAGGGACAGATACGCAGTATTTT. It yields the protein CASNAGTDTQYF.

This clonotype was counted a few times. The V gene is TRBV6-5, the J gene TRBJ2-7; a weak D match, TRBD2 (5 bases). The V gene's germline CDR1 is MNHEY and CDR2 SVGAGI. This CDR3 contains 11 residues. Trimming took off 6 bases at V and 11 bases at J, with 14 bases between the two ends. The CDR3 sequence: CASRDSTAEYV. The CDR3 DNA sequence: TGTGCCAGCAGGGACTCCACCGCCGAGTACGTC.

The gene calls are TRBV12-3 or TRBV12-4 and TRBJ2-3; D remains ambiguous. This CDR3 has 15 amino acids. The V end was cut by 7 bases, the J end by 4 bases, with 18 bases between. CDR3 nucleotides: TGTGCCAGCAACACCGTGGACCGTCGGGCAGATACGCAGTATTTT. Protein: CASNTVDRRADTQYF.

This clonotype was counted a few times. In nucleotides, the CDR3 is TGTGCCACCAGTGACAGTCGGACAGGCGCAGATACGCAGTATTTT. Amino acids: CATSDSRTGADTQYF. V usage is TRBV24-1 and J usage is TRBJ2-3, with 7 positions matching TRBD1. Germline loops: CDR1 KGHDR, CDR2 SFDVKD. J was trimmed by 4 bases and V by 4 bases; bases with no gene match: 7. This CDR3 is 15 amino acids long.

This clonotype was recorded a few times. The V call is TRBV4-1, the J call TRBJ2-7; 9 positions match TRBD1. Germline CDR1 is MGHRA and CDR2 is YSYEKL. The CDR3 runs to 13 residues. V shed 5 bases and J 5 bases; nucleotides not matched to a gene: 4. DNA for the CDR3: TGCGCCAGCAGCTGGAGGACAGGGGACGAGCAGTACTTC. This sequence encodes CASSWRTGDEQYF.

The chain uses TRBV6-2 or TRBV6-3 and TRBJ2-1; D unclear. CDR1 is MNHEY and CDR2 is SVGEGT in the germline V gene. The CDR3 has 18 residues. Trimming removed 2 bases at V and 0 bases at J, with 17 bases between. The CDR3 spells CASSYLVGTASSYNEQFF. As DNA, the CDR3 is TGTGCCAGCAGTTACCTCGTTGGTACGGCGAGCTCCTACAATGAGCAGTTCTTC.

This clonotype turned up a few times. V gene TRBV12-3 or TRBV12-4 combines with J gene TRBJ1-3; D gene uncertain. V lost 7 bases and J 4 bases, leaving 8 bases between the germline ends. This CDR3 has 12 amino acids. CDR3 sequence reads: CASKRMGNTIYF. The CDR3 nucleotides read TGTGCCAGCAAAAGAATGGGAAACACCATATATTTT.

The CDR3, as DNA: TGTGCCAGCAGTTACCCATGGGAAGGGGGCCCGAATGAGCAGTTCTTC. The encoded protein is CASSYPWEGGPNEQFF. V is TRBV6-6 and J is TRBJ2-1; 7 bases match TRBD1. CDR1 MNHNY and CDR2 SVGAGI come from the germline V gene (reference sequence). This CDR3 is built from 16 residues. Trimming cost V 2 bases and J 7 bases; bases outside gene matches: 11.

The rearrangement links TRBV19 to TRBJ2-6, with TRBD1 matching over 8 bases. The CDR3 contains 16 residues. J gave up 3 bases and V 5 bases, and 6 bases lay outside the gene matches. The germline V gene encodes CDR1 LNHDA and CDR2 SQIVND (reference sequence). The CDR3 DNA is TGTGCCAGTAGTCGTCAGGGGGCCGGTGGGGCCAACGTCCTGACTTTC. Protein product: CASSRQGAGGANVLTF.

This clonotype was counted between two and nine times. The chain employs TRBV27 and TRBJ1-2, with D maybe TRBD1 (5 bases). The V end lost 3 bases, the J end lost 4 bases, and 12 bases lay between the germline ends. Germline V CDR1 and CDR2: MNHEY, SMNVEV (reference sequence). CDR3 size: 14 residues. The CDR3 bases are TGTGCCAGCAGTTTTGGCGGGGGACGCTATGGCTACACCTTC. This translates into CASSFGGGRYGYTF.

V gene TRBV11-2 combines with J gene TRBJ2-7; D not certain. CDR3 size: 16 residues. Between the trimmed V and J ends, which lost 0 bases and 2 bases, there was a span of 14 bases. Per the germline V gene, CDR1 is SGHAT and CDR2 is FQNNGV. CDR3 bases: TGTGCCAGCAGCTTAGATGCCCGGACGGCAACCTACGAGCAGTACGTC. It is translated as CASSLDARTATYEQYV.

This clonotype was detected only a few times. The chain uses TRBV20-1 and TRBJ2-1; either TRBD1 or TRBD2 may supply D (5 bases each). CDR1 DFQATT and CDR2 SNEGSKA come from the germline V gene (reference sequence). Between the trimmed V and J ends, which lost 2 bases and 5 bases, there was a span of 13 bases. The CDR3 consists of 14 residues. CDR3 residues: CSARLSGPHNEQFF. The CDR3 nucleotides are TGCAGTGCTAGACTATCGGGACCCCACAATGAGCAGTTCTTC.